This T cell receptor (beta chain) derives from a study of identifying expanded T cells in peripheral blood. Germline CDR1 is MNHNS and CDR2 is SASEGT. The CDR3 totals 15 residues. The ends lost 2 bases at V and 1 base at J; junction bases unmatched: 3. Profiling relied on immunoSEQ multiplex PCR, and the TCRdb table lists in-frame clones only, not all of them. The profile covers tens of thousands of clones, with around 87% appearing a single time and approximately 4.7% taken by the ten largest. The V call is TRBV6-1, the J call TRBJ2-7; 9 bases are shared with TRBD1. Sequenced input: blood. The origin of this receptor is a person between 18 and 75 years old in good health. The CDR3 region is CASSEHGTGSYEQYF. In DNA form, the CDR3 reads TGTGCCAGCAGTGAACATGGGACAGGGTCCTACGAGCAGTACTTC.